The 5 T cell receptor beta chains presented below share a single source sample, sequenced in a study of OX40 agonist ivuxolimab in advanced cancers. TCRdb's table, derived via immunoSEQ multiplex PCR, lists solely in-frame clones and lacks some. This table has about 73,000 clones, 88% appearing once. Sequencing used CD4+ or CD8+ T cells sorted from blood, obtained in a trial of the OX40 agonist ivuxolimab. The source is an adult with an advanced solid tumor such as melanoma, head and neck, liver or kidney cancer.

The chain couples TRBV30 to TRBJ2-7; 9 bases are a match to TRBD1. The germline V gene encodes CDR1 GTSNPN and CDR2 SVGIG (reference sequence). J was trimmed by 6 bases and V by 3 bases; bases with no gene match: 9. The CDR3 is 14 amino acids. DNA for the CDR3: TGTGCCTGGAGCCCGGGACAGGGTCGGGGCGAGCAGTACTTC. Translated: CAWSPGQGRGEQYF.

This clone occurred once. The rearrangement links TRBV6-4 to TRBJ2-1, with 7 bases aligning to TRBD1. Germline-derived CDR1 and CDR2 are MRHNA and SNTAGT. With 4 bases clipped from V and 0 bases from J, the junction kept 3 bases outside the gene matches. The CDR3 length is 15 residues. DNA of the CDR3: TGTGCCAGCAGTGGACAGGGAGCCTCCTACAATGAGCAGTTCTTC. It yields the protein CASSGQGASYNEQFF.

The chain joins TRBV6-1 to TRBJ1-1; unclear D gene. CDR3 size: 14 residues. In germline, CDR1 is MNHNS, CDR2 SASEGT. Trimming removed 6 bases at V and 2 bases at J, with 13 bases between. This CDR3 is CASRDINFNTEAFF. Here the CDR3 DNA reads TGTGCCAGCAGAGATATAAACTTTAACACTGAAGCTTTCTTT.

The chain carries TRBV6-1 and TRBJ2-5; D is unresolved. The CDR3 is made up of 11 amino acids. Per the germline V gene, CDR1 is MNHNS and CDR2 is SASEGT. Trimming pared 6 bases from V and 4 bases from J, leaving 6 bases between. CDR3 sequence: CASRRVETQYF. In DNA, the CDR3 is TGTGCCAGCAGACGAGTAGAGACCCAGTACTTC.

The genes are TRBV30 and TRBJ1-5; D remains unclear. CDR1 is GTSNPN and CDR2 is SVGIG in the germline V gene (reference sequence). CDR3 length: 14 amino acids. Trimming took 3 bases from V and 2 from J, leaving 11 bases between them. CDR3 bases: TGTGCCTGGAGGGACCTCGGTGGCAATCAGCCCCAGCATTTT. Protein: CAWRDLGGNQPQHF.